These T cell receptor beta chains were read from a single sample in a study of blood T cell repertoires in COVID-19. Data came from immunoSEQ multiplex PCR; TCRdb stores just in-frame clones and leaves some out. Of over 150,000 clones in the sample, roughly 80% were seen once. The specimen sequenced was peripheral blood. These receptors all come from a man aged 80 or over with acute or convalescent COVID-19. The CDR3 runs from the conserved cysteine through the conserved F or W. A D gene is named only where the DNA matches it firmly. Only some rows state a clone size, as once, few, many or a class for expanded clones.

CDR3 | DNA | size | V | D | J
CASSPTEGGQPQHF | TGTGCCAGCAGTCCCACCGAGGGTGGTCAGCCCCAGCATTTT | NA | TRBV6-5 | NA | TRBJ1-5
CASSRPGHQATGELFF | TGTGCCAGCAGTCGACCGGGACATCAGGCCACCGGGGAGCTGTTTTTT | few | TRBV5-8 | NA | TRBJ2-2
CSVGGGDYGYTF | TGCAGCGTTGGCGGGGGCGACTATGGCTACACCTTC | NA | TRBV29-1 | NA | TRBJ1-2
CASTTGSFNSPLHF | TGTGCCAGCACTACAGGGTCTTTTAATTCACCCCTCCACTTT | NA | TRBV7-9 | NA | TRBJ1-6
CASSIRQEFEAFF | TGTGCCAGTAGTATCAGACAGGAGTTTGAAGCTTTCTTT | NA | TRBV19 | NA | TRBJ1-1
CASSHQGAQETQYF | TGCGCCAGCAGCCACCAGGGTGCCCAAGAGACCCAGTACTTC | NA | TRBV5-1 | NA | TRBJ2-5
CATSTDYYGYTF | TGTGCCACCTCGACAGATTACTATGGCTACACCTTC | NA | TRBV19 | NA | TRBJ1-2
CASSLGQGGNTEAFF | TGTGCCAGCAGCCTCGGCCAGGGGGGGAACACTGAAGCTTTCTTT | NA | TRBV3-1/TRBV3-2 | TRBD1 | TRBJ1-1
CASRRTSGGETQYF | TGTGCCAGCAGGAGGACTAGCGGGGGTGAGACCCAGTACTTC | NA | TRBV5-5 | TRBD2 | TRBJ2-5
CASSRVDGYTF | TGTGCCAGCAGCCGCGTGGATGGCTACACCTTC | NA | TRBV6-2/TRBV6-3 | NA | TRBJ1-2
CASSPDRGRQEQYF | TGTGCCAGCAGCCCAGACAGGGGTAGACAAGAGCAGTACTTC | NA | TRBV7-2 | TRBD1 | TRBJ2-7
CASTLDGHSNQPQHF | TGTGCCAGTACCCTGGACGGACATAGCAATCAGCCCCAGCATTTT | NA | TRBV19 | NA | TRBJ1-5
CASSRQDSYEQYF | TGTGCCAGTAGTCGACAGGACTCCTACGAGCAGTACTTC | NA | TRBV19 | NA | TRBJ2-7
CASSKALEANQPQHF | TGTGCCAGCAGCAAAGCCTTGGAGGCCAATCAGCCCCAGCATTTT | few | TRBV3-1/TRBV3-2 | NA | TRBJ1-5
CASSEARADRRSYEQYF | TGTGCCAGCAGTGAAGCGCGAGCAGACAGGCGATCCTACGAGCAGTACTTC | NA | TRBV6-1 | NA | TRBJ2-7
CASSLPGRPGNTIYF | TGTGCCAGCAGTCTCCCTGGGCGCCCTGGAAACACCATATATTTT | once | TRBV5-5 | NA | TRBJ1-3
CASSVAGTNEKLFF | TGTGCCAGCAGCGTTGCCGGAACTAATGAAAAACTGTTTTTT | NA | TRBV9 | NA | TRBJ1-4
CASSHDTGNTIYF | TGTGCCAGCAGCCACGATACAGGAAACACCATATATTTT | NA | TRBV3-1/TRBV3-2 | NA | TRBJ1-3
CASSTLWTGGSNQPQHF | TGTGCCAGTAGTACCCTATGGACAGGGGGAAGCAATCAGCCCCAGCATTTT | NA | TRBV19 | TRBD1 | TRBJ1-5
CATSRGTGVYNEQFF | TGTGCCACCAGCAGAGGGACAGGGGTCTACAATGAGCAGTTCTTC | NA | TRBV15 | TRBD1 | TRBJ2-1
CASSQGAELHGEKLFF | TGTGCCAGCAGCCAAGGTGCCGAACTTCACGGTGAAAAACTGTTTTTT | NA | TRBV3-1/TRBV3-2 | NA | TRBJ1-4
CAISGANTGELFF | TGTGCCATCAGTGGGGCTAACACCGGGGAGCTGTTTTTT | NA | TRBV10-3 | NA | TRBJ2-2
CASSLDGSSGNTIYF | TGTGCTAGCAGCTTAGACGGGAGCTCTGGAAACACCATATATTTT | NA | TRBV7-7 | NA | TRBJ1-3
CASSPTQTNTEAFF | TGTGCCAGCTCACCAACACAGACGAACACTGAAGCTTTCTTT | NA | TRBV18 | NA | TRBJ1-1
CASSPLGLAGGGTDTQYF | TGTGCCAGCTCACCTCTCGGACTAGCGGGGGGGGGCACAGATACGCAGTATTTT | NA | TRBV18 | TRBD2 | TRBJ2-3
CASSARQNSPLHF | TGTGCCAGTAGTGCACGACAGAATTCACCCCTCCACTTT | NA | TRBV19 | NA | TRBJ1-6
CASSAGRPSGNEQFF | TGTGCCAGCAGCGCGGGACGACCCTCGGGAAATGAGCAGTTCTTC | NA | TRBV3-1/TRBV3-2 | NA | TRBJ2-1
CASSVEGQGSVGNTIYF | TGTGCCAGTAGTGTCGAGGGACAGGGGTCTGTTGGAAACACCATATATTTT | NA | TRBV19 | TRBD1 | TRBJ1-3
CAWSGGSGAYEQYF | TGTGCCTGGAGTGGAGGCAGCGGGGCCTACGAGCAGTACTTC | NA | TRBV30 | TRBD2 | TRBJ2-7
CASSDSNYGYTF | TGTGCCAGCAGTGACAGTAACTATGGCTACACCTTC | NA | TRBV27 | NA | TRBJ1-2
CASSEGGTGGETQYF | TGTGCCAGCAGTGAAGGTGGGACAGGGGGAGAGACCCAGTACTTC | NA | TRBV6-1 | TRBD1 | TRBJ2-5
CATSRDLAVTTEAFF | TGTGCCACCAGCAGAGATTTAGCGGTGACGACTGAAGCTTTCTTT | NA | TRBV15 | NA | TRBJ1-1
CAWSGDGGAADTQYF | TGTGCCTGGAGCGGGGACGGGGGGGCCGCAGATACGCAGTATTTT | NA | TRBV30 | TRBD2 | TRBJ2-3
CASGGAHTEAFF | TGTGCCAGTGGAGGGGCCCACACTGAAGCTTTCTTT | once | TRBV19 | NA | TRBJ1-1
CASSAGLAGASTDTQYF | TGTGCCAGCAGCGCGGGACTAGCGGGGGCCTCCACAGATACGCAGTATTTT | NA | TRBV2 | TRBD2 | TRBJ2-3
CASSPPGTPYNEQFF | TGTGCCAGCTCACCTCCCGGGACACCATACAATGAGCAGTTCTTC | NA | TRBV18 | NA | TRBJ2-1
CASTTVSSGNTIYF | TGTGCCAGCACGACAGTTAGCTCTGGAAACACCATATATTTT | NA | TRBV7-2 | NA | TRBJ1-3
CASSYMDRGFAEAFF | TGTGCCAGCAGTTACATGGACAGGGGGTTCGCTGAAGCTTTCTTT | NA | TRBV6-2/TRBV6-3 | TRBD1 | TRBJ1-1
CASSEPSGQGAADAFF | TGTGCCAGCAGTGAACCCTCGGGACAGGGAGCCGCAGACGCTTTCTTT | once | TRBV2 | TRBD1 | TRBJ1-1
CASSYGHSQETQYF | TGTGCCAGCAGTTATGGGCACAGCCAAGAGACCCAGTACTTC | NA | TRBV6-6 | NA | TRBJ2-5
CASSLGQNYGYTF | TGTGCCAGCAGCTTAGGACAGAACTATGGCTACACCTTC | NA | TRBV7-2 | NA | TRBJ1-2
CASTGAGAGYGYTF | TGTGCCAGTACCGGCGCGGGGGCTGGCTATGGCTACACCTTC | NA | TRBV19 | NA | TRBJ1-2
CASSPGTGGAYGYTF | TGTGCCAGCAGTCCCGGGACAGGGGGCGCGTATGGCTACACCTTC | NA | TRBV25-1 | TRBD1 | TRBJ1-2
CASSQGVYEQYF | TGTGCCAGCAGCCAAGGGGTCTACGAGCAGTACTTC | NA | TRBV13 | NA | TRBJ2-7
CASSSQGLAREQYF | TGTGCCAGCAGTTCACAGGGACTAGCGCGGGAGCAGTACTTC | NA | TRBV27 | TRBD2 | TRBJ2-7
CASSAAQGRVGTEAFF | TGCGCCAGCAGTGCGGCTCAGGGTCGTGTTGGCACTGAAGCTTTCTTT | NA | TRBV10-2 | NA | TRBJ1-1
CASSSKGQDYEQYF | TGCGCCAGCAGCTCCAAGGGACAGGACTACGAGCAGTACTTC | once | TRBV5-1 | TRBD1 | TRBJ2-7
CASRGQGSTGELFF | TGTGCCAGCAGGGGACAGGGCTCCACCGGGGAGCTGTTTTTT | NA | TRBV6-5 | TRBD1 | TRBJ2-2
CAISETGVGTEAFF | TGTGCCATCAGTGAGACAGGGGTGGGAACTGAAGCTTTCTTT | few | TRBV10-3 | TRBD1 | TRBJ1-1
CASSHSIRGAIVGAFF | TGTGCCAGCAGTCATAGCATCCGGGGGGCGATTGTTGGAGCTTTCTTT | NA | TRBV3-1/TRBV3-2 | NA | TRBJ1-1
CASSGGGGQPQHF | TGTGCCAGCAGCGGGGGGGGAGGTCAGCCCCAGCATTTT | few | TRBV9 | NA | TRBJ1-5
CASSLGPADTQYF | TGTGCCAGCAGCTTGGGGCCCGCAGATACGCAGTATTTT | NA | TRBV5-8 | NA | TRBJ2-3
CASSVGLAGENEQFF | TGTGCCAGCAGCGTCGGACTAGCGGGGGAGAATGAGCAGTTCTTC | once | TRBV9 | TRBD2 | TRBJ2-1
CASSEPGTRTDTQYF | TGTGCCAGCAGTGAGCCGGGAACTCGCACAGATACGCAGTATTTT | few | TRBV11-2 | NA | TRBJ2-3
CATSDSPPETENTEAFF | TGTGCCACCAGTGATTCCCCCCCGGAGACGGAGAACACTGAAGCTTTCTTT | few | TRBV24-1 | NA | TRBJ1-1
CASSSGTGVNQPQHF | TGTGCCAGCAGCTCCGGGACAGGGGTAAATCAGCCCCAGCATTTT | NA | TRBV11-2 | TRBD1 | TRBJ1-5
CASTLQGSSYEQYF | TGTGCCAGCACCCTACAGGGGAGCTCCTACGAGCAGTACTTC | NA | TRBV7-2 | TRBD1 | TRBJ2-7
CSVGRGNYGYTF | TGCAGCGTGGGGAGGGGCAACTATGGCTACACCTTC | NA | TRBV29-1 | NA | TRBJ1-2
CASSQDLTSTDTQYF | TGCGCCAGCAGCCAAGACCTGACTAGCACAGATACGCAGTATTTT | NA | TRBV4-3 | NA | TRBJ2-3
CATSDGGAGDTEAFF | TGTGCCACCAGTGATGGAGGGGCCGGGGACACTGAAGCTTTCTTT | once | TRBV24-1 | NA | TRBJ1-1